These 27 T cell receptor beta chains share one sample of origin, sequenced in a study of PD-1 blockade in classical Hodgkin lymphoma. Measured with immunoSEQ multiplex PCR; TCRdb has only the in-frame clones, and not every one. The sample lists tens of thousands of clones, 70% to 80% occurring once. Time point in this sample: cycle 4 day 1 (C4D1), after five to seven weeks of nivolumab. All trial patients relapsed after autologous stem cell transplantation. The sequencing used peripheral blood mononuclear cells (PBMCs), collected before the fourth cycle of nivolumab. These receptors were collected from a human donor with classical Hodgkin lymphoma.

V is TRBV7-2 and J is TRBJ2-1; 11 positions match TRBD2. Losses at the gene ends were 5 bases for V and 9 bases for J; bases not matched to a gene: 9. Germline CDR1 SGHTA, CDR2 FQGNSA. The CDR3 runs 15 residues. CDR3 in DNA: TGTGCCAGCAGCACCCGGCTAGCGGGAGGTGGTGAGCAGTTCTTC. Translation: CASSTRLAGGGEQFF.

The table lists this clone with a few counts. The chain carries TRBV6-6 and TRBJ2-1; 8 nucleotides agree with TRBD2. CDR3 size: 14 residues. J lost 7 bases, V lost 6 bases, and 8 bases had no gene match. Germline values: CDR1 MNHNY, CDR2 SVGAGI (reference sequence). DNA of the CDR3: TGTGCCAGCAGGGATAGCGGGGTCTGGAATGAGCAGTTCTTC. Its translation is CASRDSGVWNEQFF.

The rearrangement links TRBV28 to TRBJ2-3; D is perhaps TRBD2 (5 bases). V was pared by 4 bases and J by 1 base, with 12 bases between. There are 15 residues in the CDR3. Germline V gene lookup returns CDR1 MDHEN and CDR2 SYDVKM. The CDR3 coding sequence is TGTGCCAGCAGTTACGGGGTTGGGGGCACAGATACGCAGTATTTT. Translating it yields CASSYGVGGTDTQYF.

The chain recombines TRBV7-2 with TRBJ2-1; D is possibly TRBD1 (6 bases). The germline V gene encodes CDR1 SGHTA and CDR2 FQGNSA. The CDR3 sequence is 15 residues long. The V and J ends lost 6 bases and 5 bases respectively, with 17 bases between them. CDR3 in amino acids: CASSSQGSLNNEQFF. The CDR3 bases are TGTGCCAGCAGTTCCCAGGGGAGTTTAAACAATGAGCAGTTCTTC.

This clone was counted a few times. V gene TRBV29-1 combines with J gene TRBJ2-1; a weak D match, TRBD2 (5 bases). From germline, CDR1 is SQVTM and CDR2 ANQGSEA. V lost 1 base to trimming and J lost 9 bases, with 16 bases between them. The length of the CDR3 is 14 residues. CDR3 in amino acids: CSVEGPIRGTEQFF. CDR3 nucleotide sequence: TGCAGCGTTGAAGGCCCGATTCGGGGAACTGAGCAGTTCTTC.

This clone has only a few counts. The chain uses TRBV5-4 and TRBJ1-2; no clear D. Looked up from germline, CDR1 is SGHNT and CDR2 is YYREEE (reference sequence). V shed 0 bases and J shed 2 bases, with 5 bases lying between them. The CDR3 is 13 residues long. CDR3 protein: CASSLVYNYGYTF. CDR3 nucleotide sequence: TGTGCCAGCAGCTTGGTATACAACTATGGCTACACCTTC.

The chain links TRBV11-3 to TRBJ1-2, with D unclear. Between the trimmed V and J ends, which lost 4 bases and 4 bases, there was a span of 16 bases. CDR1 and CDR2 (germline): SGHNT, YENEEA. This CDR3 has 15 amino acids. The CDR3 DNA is TGTGCCAGCAGCTCGGAAGGGAGATTGGGCTATGGCTACACCTTC. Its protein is CASSSEGRLGYGYTF.

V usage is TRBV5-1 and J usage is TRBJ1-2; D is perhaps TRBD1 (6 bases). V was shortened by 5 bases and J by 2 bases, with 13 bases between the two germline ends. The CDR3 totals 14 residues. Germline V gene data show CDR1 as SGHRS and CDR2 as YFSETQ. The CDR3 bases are TGCGCCAGCAGACAGGAGGGGGGAAACTATGGCTACACCTTC. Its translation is CASRQEGGNYGYTF. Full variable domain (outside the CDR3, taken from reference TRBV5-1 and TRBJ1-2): KAGVTQTPRYLIKTRGQQVTLSCSPISGHRSVSWYQQTPGQGLQFLFEYFSETQRNKGNFPGRFSGRQFSNSRSEMNVSTLELGDSALYLCASRQEGGNYGYTFGSGTRLTVV.

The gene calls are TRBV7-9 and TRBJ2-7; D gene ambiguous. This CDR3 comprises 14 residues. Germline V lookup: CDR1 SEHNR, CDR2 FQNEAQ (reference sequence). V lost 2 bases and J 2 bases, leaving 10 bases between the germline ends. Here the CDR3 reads CASSLNPGTYEQYF. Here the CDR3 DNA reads TGTGCCAGCAGCTTAAACCCAGGAACCTACGAGCAGTACTTC.

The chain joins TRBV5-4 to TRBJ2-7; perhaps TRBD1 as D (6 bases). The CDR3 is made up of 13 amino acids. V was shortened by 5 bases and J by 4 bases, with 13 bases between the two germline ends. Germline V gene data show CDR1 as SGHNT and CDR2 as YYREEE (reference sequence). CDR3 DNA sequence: TGTGCCAGCAGGGACGGACAGCAGTACGAGCAGTACTTC. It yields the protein CASRDGQQYEQYF.

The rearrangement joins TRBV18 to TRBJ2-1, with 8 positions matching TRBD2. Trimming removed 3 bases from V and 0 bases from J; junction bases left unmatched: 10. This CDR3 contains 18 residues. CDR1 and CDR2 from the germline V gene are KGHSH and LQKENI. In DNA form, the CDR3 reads TGTGCCAGCTCACCGCGGATAGCGGGGAGGAGCTCCTACAATGAGCAGTTCTTC. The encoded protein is CASSPRIAGRSSYNEQFF.

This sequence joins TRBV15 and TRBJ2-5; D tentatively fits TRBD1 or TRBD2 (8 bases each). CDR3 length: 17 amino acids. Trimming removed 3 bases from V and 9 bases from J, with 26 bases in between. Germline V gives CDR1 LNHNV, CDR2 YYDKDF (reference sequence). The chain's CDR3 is CATSSSLFQGARGAQYF. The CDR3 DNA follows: TGTGCCACCAGCAGTTCATTATTCCAGGGGGCGCGGGGGGCCCAGTACTTC.

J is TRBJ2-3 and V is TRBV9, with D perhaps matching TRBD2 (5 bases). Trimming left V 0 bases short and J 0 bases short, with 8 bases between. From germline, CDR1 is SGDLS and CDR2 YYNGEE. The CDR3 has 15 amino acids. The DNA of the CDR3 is TGTGCCAGCAGCGTAGCGCGGGCAAGCACAGATACGCAGTATTTT. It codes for CASSVARASTDTQYF.

CDR3 sequence: CASSLGLGHEQFF. In DNA, the CDR3 is TGTGCCAGCAGCCTAGGGTTAGGACATGAGCAGTTCTTC. The rearrangement joins TRBV6-5 to TRBJ2-1; D not resolved. Germline V lookup: CDR1 MNHEY, CDR2 SVGAGI. This CDR3 has 13 amino acids. Deletions cut 6 bases from V and 8 bases from J, with 14 bases between.

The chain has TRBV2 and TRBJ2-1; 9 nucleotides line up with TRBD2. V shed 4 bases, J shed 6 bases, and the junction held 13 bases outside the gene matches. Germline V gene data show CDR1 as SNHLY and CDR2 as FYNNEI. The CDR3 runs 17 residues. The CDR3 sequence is CASSGWREGLNGNEQFF. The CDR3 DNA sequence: TGTGCCAGCAGTGGCTGGCGGGAGGGCCTCAATGGCAATGAGCAGTTCTTC.

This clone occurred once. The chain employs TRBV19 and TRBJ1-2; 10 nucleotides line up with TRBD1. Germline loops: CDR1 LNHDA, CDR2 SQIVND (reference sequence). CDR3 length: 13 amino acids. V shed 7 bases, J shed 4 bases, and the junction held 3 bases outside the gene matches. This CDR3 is CASNRDRGYGYTF. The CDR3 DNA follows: TGTGCCAGTAACCGGGACAGGGGCTATGGCTACACCTTC.

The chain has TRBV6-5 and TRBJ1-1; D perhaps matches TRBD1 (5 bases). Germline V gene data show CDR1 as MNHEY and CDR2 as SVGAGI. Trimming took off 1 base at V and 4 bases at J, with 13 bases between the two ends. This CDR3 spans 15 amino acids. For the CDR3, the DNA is TGTGCCAGCAGTTACTTCCAGGGTGTAAGCACTGAAGCTTTCTTT. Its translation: CASSYFQGVSTEAFF.

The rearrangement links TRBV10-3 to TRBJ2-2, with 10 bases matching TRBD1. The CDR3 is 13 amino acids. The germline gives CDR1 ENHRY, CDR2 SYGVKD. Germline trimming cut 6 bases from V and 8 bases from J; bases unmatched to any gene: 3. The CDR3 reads CAISADRGGELFF. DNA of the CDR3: TGTGCCATCAGCGCGGACAGGGGGGGGGAGCTGTTTTTT.

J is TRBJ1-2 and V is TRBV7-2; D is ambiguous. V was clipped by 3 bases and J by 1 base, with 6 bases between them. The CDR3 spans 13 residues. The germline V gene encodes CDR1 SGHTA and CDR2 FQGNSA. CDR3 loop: CASSFGSNYGYTF. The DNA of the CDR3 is TGTGCCAGCAGCTTCGGCAGTAACTATGGCTACACCTTC. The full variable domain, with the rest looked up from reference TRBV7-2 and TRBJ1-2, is GAGVSQSPSNKVTEKGKDVELRCDPISGHTALYWYRQSLGQGLEFLIYFQGNSAPDKSGLPSDRFSAERTGGSVSTLTIQRTQQEDSAVYLCASSFGSNYGYTFGSGTRLTVV.

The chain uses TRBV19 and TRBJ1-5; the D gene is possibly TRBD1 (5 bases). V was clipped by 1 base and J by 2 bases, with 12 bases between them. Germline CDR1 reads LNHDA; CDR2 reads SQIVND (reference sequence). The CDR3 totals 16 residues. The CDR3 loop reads CASSIVGTAGNQPQHF. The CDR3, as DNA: TGTGCCAGTAGTATAGTAGGGACCGCGGGCAATCAGCCCCAGCATTTT.

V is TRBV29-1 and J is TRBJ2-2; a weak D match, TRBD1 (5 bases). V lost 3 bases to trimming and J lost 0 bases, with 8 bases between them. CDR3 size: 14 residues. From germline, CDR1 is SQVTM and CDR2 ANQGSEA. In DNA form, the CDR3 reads TGCAGCGTTGACCAGGGTCCGAACACCGGGGAGCTGTTTTTT. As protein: CSVDQGPNTGELFF.

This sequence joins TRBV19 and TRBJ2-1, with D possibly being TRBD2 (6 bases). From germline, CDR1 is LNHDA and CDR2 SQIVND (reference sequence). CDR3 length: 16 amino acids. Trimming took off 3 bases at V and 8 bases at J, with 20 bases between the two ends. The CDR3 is CASSIRDSGLFDEQFF. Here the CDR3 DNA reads TGTGCCAGTAGTATCCGGGACTCCGGGCTGTTTGATGAGCAGTTCTTC.

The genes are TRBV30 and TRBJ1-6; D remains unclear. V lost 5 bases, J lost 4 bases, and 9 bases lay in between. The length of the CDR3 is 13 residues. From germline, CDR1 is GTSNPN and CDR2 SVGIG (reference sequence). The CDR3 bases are TGTGCCTGGGGCGGTCGATATAATTCACCCCTCCACTTT. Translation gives CAWGGRYNSPLHF.

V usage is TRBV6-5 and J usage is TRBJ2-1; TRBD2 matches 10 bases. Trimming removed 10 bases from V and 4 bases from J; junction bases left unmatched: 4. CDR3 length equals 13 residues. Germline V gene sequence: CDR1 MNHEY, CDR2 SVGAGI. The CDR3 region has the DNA TGTGCCACCTGGACTAGCGGATACAATGAGCAGTTCTTC. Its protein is CATWTSGYNEQFF.

CDR3 nucleotides: TGTGCCAGCAGTGAACGGGGCTCCTACGAGCAGTACTTC. Residues: CASSERGSYEQYF. The chain is built from TRBV6-1 and TRBJ2-7; a weak D match, TRBD2 (5 bases). The CDR3 length is 13 residues. The V gene's germline CDR1 is MNHNS and CDR2 SASEGT. Trimming stripped 2 bases from V and 0 bases from J, with 5 bases between.

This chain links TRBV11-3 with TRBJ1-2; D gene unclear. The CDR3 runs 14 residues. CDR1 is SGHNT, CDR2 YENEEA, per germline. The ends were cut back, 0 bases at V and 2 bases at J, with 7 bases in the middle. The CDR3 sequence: CASSLEGLNYGYTF. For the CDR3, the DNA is TGTGCCAGCAGCTTAGAAGGACTGAACTATGGCTACACCTTC.

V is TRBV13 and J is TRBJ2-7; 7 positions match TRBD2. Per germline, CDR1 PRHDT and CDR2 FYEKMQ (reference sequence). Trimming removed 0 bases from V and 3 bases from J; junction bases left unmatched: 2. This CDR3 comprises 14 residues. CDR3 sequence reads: CASSLGGRSYEQYF. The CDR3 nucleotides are TGTGCCAGCAGCTTAGGCGGGAGGAGCTACGAGCAGTACTTC. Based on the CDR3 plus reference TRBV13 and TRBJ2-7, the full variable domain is AAGVIQSPRHLIKEKRETATLKCYPIPRHDTVYWYQQGPGQDPQFLISFYEKMQSDKGSIPDRFSAQQFSDYHSELNMSSLELGDSALYFCASSLGGRSYEQYFGPGTRLTVT.